These T cell receptor beta chains were read from a single sample in a study of cytomegalovirus exposure and HLA in healthy donors. Clones were sequenced by immunoSEQ multiplex PCR, and TCRdb holds only the in-frame ones, with some missing. This sample has 150,000 to 200,000 clones, with approximately 80% found just once. The specimen sequenced was PBMCs. The receptor set was obtained from a woman between 35 and 50 years old in good health and CMV-seronegative. The CDR3 runs from the conserved cysteine through the conserved F or W. The D gene is left open where the match is weak. The size field is filled for only some rows; it gives once, few, many or a size class.

clone_size: .
d_call: TRBD1
j_call: TRBJ1-3
v_call: TRBV5-1
cdr3_nt: TGCGCCAGCAGCGAATACGGGACAGCTGGAAACACCATATATTTT
cdr3_aa: CASSEYGTAGNTIYF

clone_size: few
d_call: TRBD2
j_call: TRBJ2-1
v_call: TRBV13
cdr3_nt: TGTGCCAGCAGCTCCTTACTAGCGGGAGGGGTTTACAATGAGCAGTTCTTC
cdr3_aa: CASSSLLAGGVYNEQFF

clone_size: .
d_call: TRBD2
j_call: TRBJ2-1
v_call: TRBV5-1
cdr3_nt: TGCGCCAGCAGCTCGGGACTAGCGGTTGAAACTTGGAACAATGAGCAGTTCTTC
cdr3_aa: CASSSGLAVETWNNEQFF

clone_size: few
d_call: .
j_call: TRBJ2-1
v_call: TRBV5-4
cdr3_nt: TGTGCCAGCAGCTCCCCGGAGGGACTGGATGAGCAGTTCTTC
cdr3_aa: CASSSPEGLDEQFF

clone_size: .
d_call: TRBD1
j_call: TRBJ1-1
v_call: TRBV28
cdr3_nt: TGTGCCAGCAGTTTGCCACACGACAGGGGGCGAGTAGCGTCAGCTTTCTTT
cdr3_aa: CASSLPHDRGRVASAFF

clone_size: .
d_call: .
j_call: TRBJ1-4
v_call: TRBV7-9
cdr3_nt: TGTGCCAGCAGCCCAGGGGAAGCAACTAATGAAAAACTGTTTTTT
cdr3_aa: CASSPGEATNEKLFF

clone_size: .
d_call: .
j_call: TRBJ1-1
v_call: TRBV4-2
cdr3_nt: TGTGCCAGCAGCCAAGGTATACAGGGTAGGTACACTGAAGCTTTCTTT
cdr3_aa: CASSQGIQGRYTEAFF

clone_size: .
d_call: .
j_call: TRBJ1-1
v_call: TRBV4-1
cdr3_nt: TGCGCCAGCAGCCAAGGGCTGTACACTGAAGCTTTCTTT
cdr3_aa: CASSQGLYTEAFF

clone_size: .
d_call: TRBD2
j_call: TRBJ2-1
v_call: TRBV7-3
cdr3_nt: TGTGCCAGCAGCCCGAGCGGGAGGGCCGTGAATGAGCAGTTCTTC
cdr3_aa: CASSPSGRAVNEQFF

clone_size: .
d_call: .
j_call: TRBJ2-4
v_call: TRBV6-6
cdr3_nt: TGTGCCAGCAGTTACTCAGGATCGAGGAACATTCAGTACTTC
cdr3_aa: CASSYSGSRNIQYF

clone_size: .
d_call: TRBD1
j_call: TRBJ2-3
v_call: TRBV27
cdr3_nt: TGTGCCAGCAGTTTCCTATACGAATACTCGACAGGGACAGATACGCAGTATTTT
cdr3_aa: CASSFLYEYSTGTDTQYF

clone_size: .
d_call: TRBD1
j_call: TRBJ1-1
v_call: TRBV11-3
cdr3_nt: TGTGCCAGCAGCCAGGGGGACACTGAAGCTTTCTTT
cdr3_aa: CASSQGDTEAFF

clone_size: few
d_call: TRBD1
j_call: TRBJ1-2
v_call: TRBV6-6
cdr3_nt: TGTGCCAGCAGTTCCGGACAGGGGGCGCGGGGCTACACCTTC
cdr3_aa: CASSSGQGARGYTF

clone_size: .
d_call: .
j_call: TRBJ2-1
v_call: TRBV2
cdr3_nt: TGTGCCAGCACCCGGACTCAGACCTACAATGAGCAGTTCTTC
cdr3_aa: CASTRTQTYNEQFF

clone_size: .
d_call: .
j_call: TRBJ2-3
v_call: TRBV6-5
cdr3_nt: TGTGCCAGCAGTTCCCTGGAGGGAGATACGCAGTATTTT
cdr3_aa: CASSSLEGDTQYF

clone_size: .
d_call: .
j_call: TRBJ2-1
v_call: TRBV11-3
cdr3_nt: TGTGCCAGCAGCGTGCGGGGTCACAATGAGCAGTTCTTC
cdr3_aa: CASSVRGHNEQFF

clone_size: .
d_call: TRBD1
j_call: TRBJ2-7
v_call: TRBV7-9
cdr3_nt: TGTTCCAGCAGCTCGGACCGGGACAGGGTTTACGAGCAGTACTTC
cdr3_aa: CSSSSDRDRVYEQYF

clone_size: .
d_call: .
j_call: TRBJ2-6
v_call: TRBV2
cdr3_nt: TGTGCCAGCACGGGGACTCAAGGCTCTGGGGCCAACGGCCTGACTTTC
cdr3_aa: CASTGTQGSGANGLTF

clone_size: .
d_call: .
j_call: TRBJ2-2
v_call: TRBV14
cdr3_nt: TGTGCCAGCAGCCCGGGATCTATCACCGGGGAGCTGTTTTTT
cdr3_aa: CASSPGSITGELFF

clone_size: .
d_call: TRBD2
j_call: TRBJ2-5
v_call: TRBV7-3
cdr3_nt: TGTGCCAGCAGCCTAAGACTAGCGGGAGCGGGGGAGACCCAGTACTTC
cdr3_aa: CASSLRLAGAGETQYF

clone_size: few
d_call: .
j_call: TRBJ2-3
v_call: TRBV5-1
cdr3_nt: TGCGCCAGCAGCCCAATGACTAGGACCACAGATACGCAGTATTTT
cdr3_aa: CASSPMTRTTDTQYF

clone_size: few
d_call: TRBD2
j_call: TRBJ2-3
v_call: TRBV4-3
cdr3_nt: TGCGCCAGCAGCCGTCAGACTAGCGGCACAGATACGCAGTATTTT
cdr3_aa: CASSRQTSGTDTQYF

clone_size: .
d_call: TRBD1
j_call: TRBJ1-5
v_call: TRBV4-1
cdr3_nt: TGCGCCAGCAGCCCTCAGACAGGGGGAGGACAGCCCCAGCATTTT
cdr3_aa: CASSPQTGGGQPQHF

clone_size: .
d_call: .
j_call: TRBJ2-1
v_call: TRBV4-1
cdr3_nt: TGCGCCAGCAGCGCCCGGGAGAGCAATGAGCAGTTCTTC
cdr3_aa: CASSARESNEQFF

clone_size: .
d_call: TRBD1
j_call: TRBJ2-4
v_call: TRBV13
cdr3_nt: TGTGCCAGCAGCCCCGGACAGGGTCCGGGTTACTTC
cdr3_aa: CASSPGQGPGYF

clone_size: .
d_call: .
j_call: TRBJ2-1
v_call: TRBV4-3
cdr3_nt: TGCGCCAGCAGCCGACTATCTCTCGGCGACGAGCAGTTCTTC
cdr3_aa: CASSRLSLGDEQFF

clone_size: .
d_call: .
j_call: TRBJ2-3
v_call: TRBV6-1
cdr3_nt: TGTGCCAGCAGTGAAGTTTGGGGCCCAGGGACGCAGTATTTT
cdr3_aa: CASSEVWGPGTQYF

clone_size: .
d_call: .
j_call: TRBJ2-3
v_call: TRBV7-2
cdr3_nt: TGTGCCAGCAGCTTAGATCCCATAGCAGATACGCAGTATTTT
cdr3_aa: CASSLDPIADTQYF

clone_size: .
d_call: TRBD1
j_call: TRBJ1-1
v_call: TRBV7-8
cdr3_nt: TGTGCCAGCAGCGTTACAAGGGGGCTGGACACTGAAGCTTTCTTT
cdr3_aa: CASSVTRGLDTEAFF